This TCR beta chain was sequenced in a study of blood T cell repertoires in COVID-19. In the study overall: The United States, Italy and Spain supplied acute and convalescent COVID-19 samples. In each case, the material was cDNA or gDNA derived from T cells, B-cell-depleted T cells, or PBMCs.

The CDR3 totals 15 residues. Germline assignment: CDR1 MNHEY and CDR2 SVGAGI. The ends were cut back, 4 bases at V and 2 bases at J, with 14 bases in the middle. As handled by the study authors: For nucleated cells, counts were estimated from reference gene primer amplification. Here immunoSEQ multiplex PCR was the method, and the copy in TCRdb shows in-frame clones only, minus some. The D gene and trimming were derived from the DNA, and the V and J assignments and clone size from that table. The sample carries about 94,000 clones, roughly 80% recorded once. The rearrangement uses TRBV6-5 and TRBJ2-5, with D tentatively TRBD1 (6 bases). The clonotype originates from a human donor in a cohort sampled during active COVID-19. The sample comprised peripheral blood. The CDR3 nucleotides read TGTGCCAGCAGTTTCAGGGGACCCCCTCAAGAGACCCAGTACTTC. Translating it yields CASSFRGPPQETQYF.